The clone carrying this TCR beta chain was detected only a few times. This sample is part of a study of blood T cell repertoires in COVID-19. Overall study context: Whether acute or convalescent, the COVID-19 samples came from the United States, Italy and Spain. The cDNA or gDNA used as material had been derived from T cells, B-cell-depleted T cells, or PBMCs.

Original methodology: Amplified reference gene primers provided the basis for estimating nucleated cell counts. The table came from immunoSEQ multiplex PCR; TCRdb's copy has only in-frame clones and leaves some out. That table supplies the V and J calls and clone size; D and trimming were determined from the DNA. The sample lists 100,000 to 110,000 clones; approximately 80% were seen once. With 0 bases removed from V and 7 bases from J, the gap between germline ends came to 11 bases. In germline, CDR1 is SGHRS, CDR2 YFSETQ. CDR3 length: 14 residues. Sequencing input: peripheral blood. The source of this sequence is a man in his forties or fifties with active or convalescent COVID-19. The rearrangement uses TRBV5-1 and TRBJ1-5, with D hard to call. The CDR3 coding sequence is TGCGCCAGCAGCTTGGATGTGATGGGCCAGCCCCAGCATTTT. It codes for CASSLDVMGQPQHF.